Listed below are T cell receptor beta chains from one sample, sequenced in a study of blood T cell repertoires in COVID-19. Produced via immunoSEQ multiplex PCR; TCRdb's table is partial and in-frame only. Among roughly 570,000 clones, 85% to 90% were seen once, and the ten largest hold less than 9%. What was sequenced was peripheral blood. Receptor source: a woman aged 45-65 years with COVID-19, enrolled during active disease. The CDR3 runs from the conserved cysteine through the conserved F or W. The order of the fields is J gene, V gene, CDR3 protein.

TRBJ1-6	TRBV19	CASTPSSYNSPLHF
TRBJ1-2	TRBV30	CAWSSGGGYGYTF
TRBJ1-1	TRBV7-8	CASTPLSRGWGNTEAFF
TRBJ1-2	TRBV11-2	CASSLDRDSYGYTF
TRBJ1-2	TRBV12-3/TRBV12-4	CASSLTGSGGYTF
TRBJ1-5	TRBV6-6	CASSLIPLGPQHF
TRBJ1-6	TRBV30	CAWSGDSPSSYNSPLHF
TRBJ2-1	TRBV27	CASSPARGGDYNEQFF
TRBJ1-1	TRBV7-8	CASNQGQQNTEAFF
TRBJ1-2	TRBV10-2	CASSVTGREGYTF
TRBJ1-6	TRBV2	CASRDRLRSNSPLHF
TRBJ2-5	TRBV6-5	CASSAERGRVETQYF
TRBJ1-4	TRBV2	CASMTGGKGTNEKLFF
TRBJ1-3	TRBV28	CASSGSLSGNTIYF
TRBJ1-5	TRBV19	CASSIVPGQPQHF
TRBJ2-1	TRBV5-1	CASSLDPRDEQFF
TRBJ1-1	TRBV6-2/TRBV6-3	CASSYRKPTLTGNTEAFF
TRBJ1-1	TRBV2	CASSYREGTEAFF
TRBJ1-2	TRBV5-3	CARSFRGPNYGYTF
TRBJ2-7	TRBV27	CASQLAKVGAYEQYF
TRBJ1-2	TRBV7-9	CASSLEREGYTF
TRBJ2-1	TRBV6-2/TRBV6-3	CASSYDTGTYNEQFF
TRBJ2-2	TRBV24-1	CATSDPGQGNTGELFF
TRBJ1-4	TRBV5-1	CASSLAGTGSDEKLFF
TRBJ2-1	TRBV28	CASRGTGGNEQFF
TRBJ1-5	TRBV6-5	CASRDSRMHF